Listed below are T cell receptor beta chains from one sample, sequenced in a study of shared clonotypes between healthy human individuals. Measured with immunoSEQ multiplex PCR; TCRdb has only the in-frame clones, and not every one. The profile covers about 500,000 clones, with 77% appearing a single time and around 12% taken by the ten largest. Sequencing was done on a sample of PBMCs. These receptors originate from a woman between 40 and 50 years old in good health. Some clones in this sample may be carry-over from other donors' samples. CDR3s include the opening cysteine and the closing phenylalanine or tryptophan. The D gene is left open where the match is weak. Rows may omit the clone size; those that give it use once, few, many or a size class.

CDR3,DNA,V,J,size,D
CASSPILDLQGNTEAFF,TGTGCCAGCAGCCCCATTTTGGATCTACAGGGGAACACTGAAGCTTTCTTT,TRBV7-9,TRBJ1-1,few,NA
CASSPGDYGYTF,TGTGCCAGCAGTCCGGGTGACTATGGCTACACCTTC,TRBV28,TRBJ1-2,few,NA
CASSTQDRDYPYEQYF,TGTGCCAGCAGCACTCAGGACAGGGATTACCCCTACGAGCAGTACTTC,TRBV11-2,TRBJ2-7,NA,TRBD1
CATRFHSGANVLTF,TGCGCCACTCGTTTTCACTCTGGGGCCAACGTCCTGACTTTC,TRBV23-1,TRBJ2-6,NA,NA
CASSLDRGSFGYTF,TGTGCCAGCAGTTTGGACAGGGGATCCTTTGGCTACACCTTC,TRBV6-4,TRBJ1-2,NA,TRBD1
CASSIRQGNYEQYF,TGTGCCAGTAGTATAAGGCAGGGAAACTACGAGCAGTACTTC,TRBV19,TRBJ2-7,once,NA
CASSVQGPGEQYF,TGTGCCAGCAGTGTCCAGGGCCCGGGGGAGCAGTACTTC,TRBV6-5,TRBJ2-7,NA,NA
CASSSSLYNEQFF,TGCGCCAGCAGCTCGTCATTGTACAATGAGCAGTTCTTC,TRBV5-1,TRBJ2-1,many,NA
CASSEYWDTGEQFF,TGTGCCAGCAGTGAATACTGGGACACGGGAGAGCAGTTCTTC,TRBV25-1,TRBJ2-1,NA,NA
CASGGWDRDMSQPQHF,TGTGCCAGTGGGGGATGGGACAGGGATATGAGTCAGCCCCAGCATTTT,TRBV7-3,TRBJ1-5,NA,TRBD1
CASKDRGLGETQYF,TGTGCCAGCAAAGACAGGGGGCTGGGTGAGACCCAGTACTTC,TRBV7-9,TRBJ2-5,once,TRBD1
CASSLSGYEQYF,TGTGCCAGCAGTTTGTCGGGGTACGAGCAGTACTTC,TRBV28,TRBJ2-7,few,NA
CAWSWDRVADTQYF,TGTGCCTGGAGTTGGGACAGGGTTGCAGATACGCAGTATTTT,TRBV30,TRBJ2-3,NA,TRBD1
CASSPRQGEQYF,TGTGCCAGCTCACCACGGCAAGGCGAGCAGTACTTC,TRBV18,TRBJ2-7,NA,NA